Sequencing of this T cell receptor (beta chain) was carried out in a study of blood T cell repertoires in COVID-19. Study in general: From T cells, B-cell-depleted T cells, or PBMCs came the material, which was cDNA or gDNA.

Method: immunoSEQ multiplex PCR; TCRdb's copy keeps in-frame clones and lacks some. The sample carries 35,000 to 45,000 clones, around 94% recorded once. Material: peripheral blood. The receptor was derived from a man in his fifties with active COVID-19.

As DNA, the CDR3 is TGTGCCTGGAGTGTACAGCGGGACCACTACGAGCAGTACTTC. This encodes CAWSVQRDHYEQYF. V gene TRBV30 combines with J gene TRBJ2-7; 7 bases align to TRBD2. CDR3 size: 14 residues. The junction had 5 bases not matched to a gene; V was cut back by 0 bases and J by 3 bases. The germline CDR1 and CDR2 sequences are GTSNPN and SVGIG (reference sequence).